These T cell receptor beta chains were read from a single sample in a study of cytomegalovirus exposure and HLA in healthy donors. The data were produced by immunoSEQ multiplex PCR, yet TCRdb's version contains in-frame clones alone and is incomplete. The data hold some 160,000 clones, with approximately 84% observed a single time. What was sequenced was PBMCs. Every receptor here comes from a male donor in good health and CMV-seropositive. Each CDR3 is given with its conserved first and last residue. The D gene is left open where the match is weak.

>TRBV19|TRBD2|TRBJ2-1
TGTGCCAGTAGTATGACTAGCATGGCCCCCAATGAGCAGTTCTTC
CASSMTSMAPNEQFF
>TRBV11-2|TRBD2|TRBJ2-7
TGTGCCAGCACTAGGGCGGGGCCCGGGACTAGCAACCACGAGCAGTACTTC
CASTRAGPGTSNHEQYF
>TRBV14|-|TRBJ1-6
TGTGCCAGCAGCGAAAGTGGGGGGAATTCACCCCTCCACTTT
CASSESGGNSPLHF
>TRBV27|-|TRBJ1-5
TGTGCCAGCAGTTTTGGCGGTTCAAATCAGCCCCAGCATTTT
CASSFGGSNQPQHF
>TRBV9|-|TRBJ1-6
TGTGCCAGCAGCGTAGCCCAGGGGAGTCAGAATTCACCCCTCCACTTT
CASSVAQGSQNSPLHF
>TRBV9|TRBD1|TRBJ1-2
TGTGCCAGCAGCGCCAGCATTGTAGGGGGCTTTTATGGCTACACCTTC
CASSASIVGGFYGYTF
>TRBV29-1|TRBD1|TRBJ1-2
TGCAGCGTTCGACAGGGGGGCTCCTTCTATGGCTACACCTTC
CSVRQGGSFYGYTF
>TRBV7-2|-|TRBJ2-5
TGTGCCAGCAGCTTAACAAGTTCGCGGGATCAGCAGTACTTC
CASSLTSSRDQQYF
>TRBV11-2|-|TRBJ1-1
TGTGCCAGCACCCGAAGGTTCGTCCAGGGAGAAGCTTTCTTT
CASTRRFVQGEAFF
>TRBV9|-|TRBJ2-5
TGTGCCAGCAGCGTAGGGTTCCGGGAGAGGGGAGAGACCCAGTACTTC
CASSVGFRERGETQYF
>TRBV25-1|-|TRBJ1-2
TGTGCCAGCAGTGATCTTAGGACAGCTCTAAGCTACACCTTC
CASSDLRTALSYTF